The sequence of this TCR beta chain was determined in a study of control samples from healthy donors and cancer patients. Libraries were prepared by immunoSEQ multiplex PCR; TCRdb keeps only in-frame clonotypes and omits some of them. This table holds about 120,000 clones, approximately 90% found once. The germline V and J ends were trimmed by 5 bases and 7 bases, with 12 bases remaining between them. The CDR3 is 13 amino acids. Germline-derived CDR1 and CDR2 are LGHDT and YNNKEL (reference sequence). Only one count was recorded for this clone. The receptor's source is a man aged 40-49 years in good health. The specimen sequenced was blood. The chain joins TRBV3-1 (or the pseudogene TRBV3-2) to TRBJ2-1; a possible D gene is TRBD2 (7 bases). This chain's CDR3 is CASSGGARNEQFF. The CDR3 DNA sequence: TGTGCCAGCAGCGGGGGGGCCAGGAATGAGCAGTTCTTC.